These 22 T cell receptor beta chains came from one sample sequenced in a study of blood T cell repertoires in COVID-19. Sequencing was performed with immunoSEQ multiplex PCR; in TCRdb, only in-frame clones are kept and a portion is missing. The table has a few hundred thousand clones, nearly 90% seen once. The source material was PBMCs or T cells enriched from blood (not recorded which). These TCRs come from a woman aged 18-29 years with acute COVID-19.

Note on this clone: The sample contains more than one DNA sequence encoding this CDR3. The chain carries TRBV18 and TRBJ1-5; 10 positions agree with TRBD1. The CDR3 runs to 14 residues. V trimming: 3 bases; J trimming: 4 bases; junction bases outside the gene matches: 0. The germline V gene encodes CDR1 KGHSH and CDR2 LQKENI. This chain's CDR3 is CASSPGQGNQPQHF. The CDR3 coding sequence is TGTGCCAGCTCACCGGGACAGGGGAATCAGCCCCAGCATTTT.

The gene calls are TRBV29-1 and TRBJ1-1; 9 bases are a match to TRBD1. Germline V CDR1 and CDR2: SQVTM, ANQGSEA. CDR3 length: 12 residues. J gave up 8 bases and V 5 bases, and 6 bases lay outside the gene matches. This chain's CDR3 is CSVHAGTGEAFF. CDR3 DNA: TGCAGCGTTCATGCCGGGACAGGGGAAGCTTTCTTT.

In DNA form, the CDR3 reads TGCGCCAGCAGTGAGTTTGGCGGGAACACTGAAGCTTTCTTT. Protein sequence: CASSEFGGNTEAFF. The chain joins TRBV10-2 to TRBJ1-1; no clear D. The V gene's germline CDR1 is WSHSY and CDR2 SAAADI. V lost 1 base and J lost 1, with 7 bases in between. The CDR3 runs to 14 residues.

The rearrangement links TRBV6-2 or TRBV6-3 to TRBJ1-6; D not certain. The CDR3 consists of 17 residues. The ends were cut back, 1 base at V and 5 bases at J, with 15 bases in the middle. Looked up from germline, CDR1 is MNHEY and CDR2 is SVGEGT. The CDR3 region has the DNA TGTGCCAGCAGTTACTTATCCGGACTTCGGGATAATTCACCCCTCCACTTT. It yields the protein CASSYLSGLRDNSPLHF.

V and J are TRBV28 and TRBJ1-6, with unresolved D. The germline V gene has CDR1 MDHEN and CDR2 SYDVKM. The V end lost 3 bases, the J end lost 9 bases, and 12 bases lay between the germline ends. This CDR3 comprises 14 residues. This CDR3 reads CASSLITETSPLHF. Written as DNA, the CDR3 is TGTGCCAGCAGTTTGATCACAGAGACTTCACCCCTCCACTTT.

CDR3 protein: CASSEAPGNTGELFF. CDR3 nucleotide sequence: TGTGCCAGCAGTGAAGCGCCGGGGAACACCGGGGAGCTGTTTTTT. The chain joins TRBV6-1 to TRBJ2-2; no clear D. CDR3 size: 15 residues. Germline loops: CDR1 MNHNS, CDR2 SASEGT. Trimming took 0 bases from V and 1 from J, leaving 6 bases between them.

The rearrangement joins TRBV2 to TRBJ1-3; TRBD1 is a possible D gene (5 bases). This CDR3 is 14 amino acids long. V was pared by 3 bases and J by 2 bases, with 8 bases between. Per the germline V gene, CDR1 is SNHLY and CDR2 is FYNNEI. CDR3 region: CASSDRGTGNTIYF. The CDR3 DNA follows: TGTGCCAGCAGTGATAGGGGCACTGGAAACACCATATATTTT.

The CDR3 DNA follows: TGTGCCAGCAGTTACCCTGTAGCGGGAGGTCCCACAGATACGCAGTATTTT. It yields the protein CASSYPVAGGPTDTQYF. The gene calls are TRBV6-2 or TRBV6-3 and TRBJ2-3; 10 bases agree with TRBD2. Germline CDR1 is MNHEY and CDR2 is SVGEGT. The CDR3 length is 17 residues. With V trimmed by 2 bases and J by 2 bases, 7 bases remained unmatched.

The chain couples TRBV28 to TRBJ2-1; 11 bases align to TRBD2. Per germline, CDR1 MDHEN and CDR2 SYDVKM. Trimming cost V 6 bases and J 3 bases; bases outside gene matches: 7. CDR3 size: 16 residues. CDR3 coding DNA: TGTGCCAGCAGCCGCCTGACTAGCGGGATCTACAATGAGCAGTTCTTC. This encodes CASSRLTSGIYNEQFF. Complete variable domain (other parts from reference TRBV28 and TRBJ2-1): DVKVTQSSRYLVKRTGEKVFLECVQDMDHENMFWYRQDPGLGLRLIYFSYDVKMKEKGDIPEGYSVSREKKERFSLILESASTNQTSMYLCASSRLTSGIYNEQFFGPGTRLTVL.

This chain uses TRBV30 with TRBJ2-1; weak D call: TRBD2 (6 bases). The length of the CDR3 is 16 residues. Germline loops: CDR1 GTSNPN, CDR2 SVGIG (reference sequence). V was clipped by 4 bases and J by 4 bases, with 20 bases between them. CDR3 bases: TGTGCCTGGATGGGAGGCGGCCGCGCCAGTTACAATGAGCAGTTCTTC. Translation gives CAWMGGGRASYNEQFF.

The rearrangement links TRBV14 to TRBJ1-4, with D possibly being TRBD1 (5 bases). This CDR3 region has 14 residues. CDR1 is SGHDN and CDR2 is FVKESK in the germline V gene. Trimming stripped 6 bases from V and 6 bases from J, with 14 bases between. This CDR3 is CASRSRVGHEKLFF. The CDR3 bases are TGTGCCAGCAGAAGCAGGGTAGGGCATGAAAAACTGTTTTTT.

The chain joins TRBV29-1 to TRBJ2-1, with TRBD1 matching over 7 bases. The germline gives CDR1 SQVTM, CDR2 ANQGSEA. The length of the CDR3 is 17 residues. Unmatched junction bases numbered 11, after V lost 0 bases and J lost 3 bases. CDR3 sequence: CSVEDLTDRAIYNEQFF. In DNA form, the CDR3 reads TGCAGCGTTGAAGATCTGACCGACAGGGCGATCTACAATGAGCAGTTCTTC.

The gene calls are TRBV19 and TRBJ2-5; 9 nucleotides align to TRBD2. V lost 3 bases to trimming and J lost 3 bases; unmatched junction nucleotides: 5. The CDR3 is made up of 15 amino acids. Germline V gene sequence: CDR1 LNHDA, CDR2 SQIVND (reference sequence). The CDR3 DNA is TGTGCCAGTAGTATTTTTAGCGGGAGAAAAGAGACCCAGTACTTC. Its protein product is CASSIFSGRKETQYF.

This CDR3 is CASSPLTGRTYEQYF. Written as DNA, the CDR3 is TGTGCCAGCAGCCCACTGACAGGGAGGACCTACGAGCAGTACTTC. The J gene is TRBJ2-7, the V gene TRBV11-2; tentative D call: TRBD1 (7 bases). The CDR3 totals 15 residues. Germline V gene sequence: CDR1 SGHAT, CDR2 FQNNGV. V was shortened by 5 bases and J by 2 bases, with 16 bases between the two germline ends.

V is TRBV7-9 and J is TRBJ2-1; 7 nucleotides match TRBD1. The CDR3 has 17 residues. Germline CDR1 is SEHNR and CDR2 is FQNEAQ (reference sequence). Unmatched junction bases numbered 18, after V lost 5 bases and J lost 8 bases. The CDR3 is CASSEPVTGAAGYEQFF. CDR3 nucleotides: TGTGCCAGCAGCGAACCCGTTACAGGGGCAGCTGGGTATGAGCAGTTCTTC.

The CDR3 loop reads CATSNRGVYGYTF. The CDR3 DNA reads as TGTGCCACCAGCAACAGGGGGGTATATGGCTACACCTTC. The chain carries TRBV15 and TRBJ1-2; the match to TRBD1 covers 8 bases. This CDR3 has 13 residues. Germline-derived CDR1 and CDR2 are LNHNV and YYDKDF (reference sequence). The junction had 3 bases not matched to a gene; V was cut back by 4 bases and J by 5 bases.

This chain uses TRBV7-8 with TRBJ1-1, with D maybe TRBD1 (5 bases). V lost 3 bases and J lost 5, with 13 bases in between. Germline V gene sequence: CDR1 SGHVS, CDR2 FQNEAQ. The CDR3 length is 14 residues. The CDR3 reads CASSFGGDLTEAFF. The CDR3 coding sequence is TGTGCCAGCAGCTTCGGAGGGGACTTGACTGAAGCTTTCTTT.

The V call is TRBV29-1, the J call TRBJ2-7; TRBD1 agrees at 8 bases. The CDR3 extends over 13 amino acids. Germline V gene sequence: CDR1 SQVTM, CDR2 ANQGSEA. Trimming at V came to 5 bases and at J to 0 bases, leaving 3 bases not matched to a gene. The CDR3 coding sequence is TGCAGCGTTCAGGACAGGGACTCCTACGAGCAGTACTTC. It is translated as CSVQDRDSYEQYF.

J is TRBJ1-5 and V is TRBV30; D gene uncertain. The CDR3 contains 13 residues. Germline V gene data show CDR1 as GTSNPN and CDR2 as SVGIG (reference sequence). The V gene lost 2 bases and the J gene lost 6 bases, with 11 bases spanning the gap. The CDR3 loop reads CAWSNTPSQPQHF. The CDR3 coding sequence is TGTGCCTGGAGTAACACCCCCAGTCAGCCCCAGCATTTT.

This chain links TRBV14 with TRBJ2-1; possible D gene TRBD1, 5 bases. Germline V gene lookup returns CDR1 SGHDN and CDR2 FVKESK. This CDR3 has 14 residues. V was trimmed by 0 bases and J by 2 bases, leaving 5 bases between them. The CDR3 here is CASSQETAYNEQFF. Written as DNA, the CDR3 is TGTGCCAGCAGCCAAGAGACAGCCTACAATGAGCAGTTCTTC.

This rearrangement joins TRBV11-3 to TRBJ1-3; D uncertain. The CDR3 covers 15 residues. Germline lookup yields CDR1 SGHNT and CDR2 YENEEA. Trimming removed 1 base at V and 2 bases at J, with 9 bases between. Written as DNA, the CDR3 is TGTGCCAGCAGCTTAGGAGGCGGTCCTGGAAACACCATATATTTT. Translating it yields CASSLGGGPGNTIYF.

The table lists this clone with a count of one. The genes are TRBV27 and TRBJ1-6; perhaps TRBD1 as D (5 bases). CDR3 size: 16 residues. CDR1 is MNHEY, CDR2 SMNVEV, per germline (reference sequence). V lost 4 bases and J lost 9, with 19 bases in between. The CDR3 bases are TGTGCCAGCAGTTCCAAGGGTCCAGGGCTTGGTTCACCCCTCCACTTT. Amino acid sequence: CASSSKGPGLGSPLHF.